The subject of this entry is one T cell receptor beta chain. Its specificity is not known. The CDR3 has 14 residues. Germline V lookup: CDR1 MNHEY, CDR2 SVGAGI. Trimming cost V 4 bases and J 1 base; bases outside gene matches: 3. This record belongs to a study of vaccination and CD4 T cells after COVID-19. The assay that was used to sequence DNA from cultured CD4+ T cells was the Oncomine TCR Beta short-read assay. TCRdb analysed the PCR reads with MiXCR anew, one entry per CDR3 protein. The sample includes around 15,000 distinct CDR3 sequences, approximately 65% of them seen just once. The treatment is: approximately 10-day PBMC culture with coronavirus spike peptide pools or control peptides (ViraFEST assay).

The chain employs TRBV6-5 and TRBJ2-5; 7 nucleotides line up with TRBD1. The TCR originated in a human donor who had recovered from COVID-19. Sequenced input: CD4+ T cells from blood, cultured in vitro. For the CDR3, the DNA is TGTGCCAGCAGTTTGGGGACAGTCCAAGAGACCCAGTACTTC. It yields the protein CASSLGTVQETQYF.